These 21 T cell receptor beta chains originate from one sample sequenced in a study of T cell changes during pregnancy in multiple sclerosis. Clones were sequenced by immunoSEQ multiplex PCR, and TCRdb holds only the in-frame ones, with some missing. The data show roughly 40,000 clones, with more than 90% seen just once and over 10% held by the top ten. The sample in question was CD8+ T cells from peripheral blood mononuclear cells, obtained in the first trimester of pregnancy. The receptors stem from a female donor with multiple sclerosis, enrolled in a pregnancy study.

This clone was counted once. V gene TRBV6-5 combines with J gene TRBJ1-2; perhaps TRBD1 as D (5 bases). Germline CDR1 is MNHEY and CDR2 is SVGAGI. There are 13 residues in the CDR3. Deletions cut 7 bases from V and 8 bases from J, with 17 bases between. In nucleotides, the CDR3 is TGTGCCAGCACCTCAGGGACTGTGGAGGGCTACACCTTC. This codes for CASTSGTVEGYTF.

The CDR3 loop reads CASSWPGDGSGNTIYF. The DNA for the CDR3 is TGCGCCAGCAGCTGGCCGGGGGATGGCTCTGGAAACACCATATATTTT. The chain combines TRBV5-1 with TRBJ1-3; possible D gene TRBD1, 5 bases. V gave up 3 bases and J gave up 0 bases, with 13 bases separating them. Germline-derived CDR1 and CDR2 are SGHRS and YFSETQ. CDR3 length: 16 residues.

CDR3 residues: CASSESNRGFYEQYF. In DNA, the CDR3 is TGCGCCAGCAGTGAGTCAAACAGGGGGTTCTACGAGCAGTACTTC. The chain combines TRBV10-1 with TRBJ2-7; TRBD1 matches 8 bases. CDR1 and CDR2 (germline): WNHNN, SYGVQD (reference sequence). The V segment lost 0 bases and the J segment 3 bases; nucleotides outside the gene matches: 4. The CDR3 length is 15 residues.

This clone was recorded once. This chain links TRBV27 with TRBJ1-2, with TRBD1 identical over 11 bases. The V gene end was trimmed by 2 bases and the J gene end by 6 bases; junction bases not matched to a gene: 8. CDR1 MNHEY and CDR2 SMNVEV come from the germline V gene (reference sequence). CDR3 length: 16 amino acids. The CDR3 DNA reads TGTGCCAGCAGTTTAATAGGACAGGGGGCGCAGGATGGCTACACCTTC. As protein: CASSLIGQGAQDGYTF.

The rearrangement links TRBV9 to TRBJ2-5, with 12 positions matching TRBD2. This CDR3 has 15 amino acids. V trimming: 4 bases; J trimming: 3 bases; junction bases outside the gene matches: 4. Germline values: CDR1 SGDLS, CDR2 YYNGEE. The CDR3 sequence: CASSSWTSGEETQYF. DNA for the CDR3: TGTGCCAGCAGCTCCTGGACTAGCGGGGAAGAGACCCAGTACTTC.

The chain has TRBV4-1 and TRBJ2-5, with 8 positions matching TRBD2. Germline-derived CDR1 and CDR2 are MGHRA and YSYEKL. Germline trimming cut 8 bases from V and 5 bases from J; bases unmatched to any gene: 1. This CDR3 contains 11 residues. CDR3 in DNA: TGCGCCAGCTCGGGGGGGGAGACCCAGTACTTC. This sequence encodes CASSGGETQYF.

The V and J genes are TRBV4-1 and TRBJ2-1, with D possibly being TRBD2 (5 bases). The germline gives CDR1 MGHRA, CDR2 YSYEKL. CDR3 length: 16 residues. V lost 0 bases and J 3 bases, leaving 12 bases between the germline ends. The CDR3 region has the DNA TGCGCCAGCAGCCAAGATCGGACGGGGTTCTACAATGAGCAGTTCTTC. Protein product: CASSQDRTGFYNEQFF.

This clone was observed a single time. This chain links TRBV27 with TRBJ2-7, with 7 bases aligning to TRBD1. The germline CDR1 and CDR2 sequences are MNHEY and SMNVEV (reference sequence). This CDR3 spans 14 amino acids. Unmatched junction bases numbered 9, after V lost 5 bases and J lost 5 bases. CDR3 coding DNA: TGTGCCAGCAGTCCCATGACAGGGAGCGACGAGCAGTACTTC. Amino acid sequence: CASSPMTGSDEQYF.

This chain joins TRBV6-5 and TRBJ2-2; 10 bases are a match to TRBD2. The germline CDR1 and CDR2 sequences are MNHEY and SVGAGI. The trim removed 7 bases at V and 4 bases at J, leaving 3 bases unmatched. CDR3 length: 14 amino acids. CDR3 amino acids: CASNSGGLTGELFF. The CDR3 region has the DNA TGTGCCAGCAATAGCGGGGGGCTCACCGGGGAGCTGTTTTTT.

This chain uses TRBV27 with TRBJ1-1, with TRBD1 matching 8 bases. The CDR3 covers 16 residues. V shed 3 bases, J shed 0 bases, and the junction held 6 bases outside the gene matches. Germline CDR1 reads MNHEY; CDR2 reads SMNVEV (reference sequence). The CDR3: CASSFSGGALNTEAFF. The CDR3 nucleotides read TGTGCCAGCAGTTTCTCAGGGGGCGCCTTGAACACTGAAGCTTTCTTT.

V is TRBV7-8 and J is TRBJ1-1; a weak D match, TRBD1 (5 bases). V lost 2 bases, J lost 0 bases, and 13 bases lay in between. CDR1 SGHVS and CDR2 FQNEAQ come from the germline V gene. The CDR3 totals 16 residues. DNA of the CDR3: TGTGCCAGCAGCTTACTGGGCAGGGAGGTGAACACTGAAGCTTTCTTT. Amino acids: CASSLLGREVNTEAFF.

The chain recombines TRBV5-6 with TRBJ1-2, with 9 bases aligning to TRBD1. V lost 4 bases, J lost 7 bases, and 8 bases stayed unmatched. The CDR3 totals 14 residues. The germline gives CDR1 SGHDT, CDR2 YYEEEE. CDR3 sequence: CASSPGTGTIGYTF. As DNA, the CDR3 is TGTGCCAGCAGCCCAGGGACAGGGACGATTGGCTACACCTTC.

The rearrangement uses TRBV5-1 and TRBJ1-4, with D possibly TRBD1 on 6 matching bases. The V gene lost 5 bases and the J gene lost 5 bases, with 10 bases spanning the gap. Germline CDR1 SGHRS, CDR2 YFSETQ. The CDR3 loop spans 13 amino acids. The CDR3 nucleotides read TGCGCCAGCAGTCCCGGGACAAATGAAAAACTGTTTTTT. Protein sequence: CASSPGTNEKLFF.

The chain couples TRBV5-6 to TRBJ2-5; 7 bases align to TRBD1. Germline V gives CDR1 SGHDT, CDR2 YYEEEE. Trimming at V came to 5 bases and at J to 2 bases, leaving 6 bases not matched to a gene. The CDR3 is 14 residues long. The CDR3 DNA reads TGTGCCAGCAGTTACGGGACAGTTCAAGAGACCCAGTACTTC. This translates into CASSYGTVQETQYF. The full variable domain, its missing parts supplied by reference TRBV5-6 and TRBJ2-5, is DAGVTQSPTHLIKTRGQQVTLRCSPKSGHDTVSWYQQALGQGPQFIFQYYEEEERQRGNFPDRFSGHQFPNYSSELNVNALLLGDSALYLCASSYGTVQETQYFGPGTRLLVL.

This chain uses TRBV9 with TRBJ2-1, with 7 bases aligning to TRBD2. Germline loops: CDR1 SGDLS, CDR2 YYNGEE. V gave up 3 bases and J gave up 8 bases; unmatched junction bases: 8. This CDR3 region has 14 residues. CDR3 sequence: CASSGAGDLDEQFF. CDR3 DNA sequence: TGTGCCAGCAGCGGCGCGGGGGATCTTGATGAGCAGTTCTTC. Full variable domain (rest looked up from reference TRBV9 and TRBJ2-1): DSGVTQTPKHLITATGQRVTLRCSPRSGDLSVYWYQQSLDQGLQFLIQYYNGEERAKGNILERFSAQQFPDLHSELNLSSLELGDSALYFCASSGAGDLDEQFFGPGTRLTVL.

This clone was seen ten or more times. The chain combines TRBV2 with TRBJ1-5; D is possibly TRBD1 (5 bases). V was shortened by 2 bases and J by 6 bases, with 8 bases between the two germline ends. Germline lookup yields CDR1 SNHLY and CDR2 FYNNEI. The CDR3 totals 13 residues. The CDR3 DNA follows: TGTGCCAGCAGTGAATCCCAGGGTCAGCCCCAGCATTTT. Protein product: CASSESQGQPQHF. The whole variable domain, filled in from reference TRBV2 and TRBJ1-5, reads EPEVTQTPSHQVTQMGQEVILRCVPISNHLYFYWYRQILGQKVEFLVSFYNNEISEKSEIFDDQFSVERPDGSNFTLKIRSTKLEDSAMYFCASSESQGQPQHFGDGTRLSIL.

The V gene is TRBV4-1, the J gene TRBJ1-5; the D gene is possibly TRBD1 (6 bases). This CDR3 is built from 15 residues. Germline lookup yields CDR1 MGHRA and CDR2 YSYEKL. V was clipped by 3 bases and J by 5 bases, with 14 bases between them. CDR3 region: CASSHPGAGDQPQHF. CDR3 coding DNA: TGCGCCAGCAGCCACCCCGGGGCAGGGGATCAGCCCCAGCATTTT.

The chain recombines TRBV29-1 with TRBJ1-1; TRBD1 is a possible D gene (5 bases). The CDR3 loop spans 12 amino acids. Germline CDR1 reads SQVTM; CDR2 reads ANQGSEA. Trimming cost V 6 bases and J 4 bases, with 12 bases left between them. This CDR3 reads CSVGGGGTEAFF. The CDR3 region has the DNA TGCAGCGTGGGGGGGGGTGGCACTGAAGCTTTCTTT.

The gene calls are TRBV7-6 and TRBJ1-5; unclear D gene. The germline gives CDR1 SGHVS, CDR2 FNYEAQ. V was shortened by 0 bases and J by 2 bases, with 14 bases between the two germline ends. This CDR3 is built from 17 residues. CDR3 sequence reads: CASSLAGRPTRNQPQHF. The CDR3 bases are TGTGCCAGCAGCTTAGCGGGCAGGCCTACGCGCAATCAGCCCCAGCATTTT.

The J gene is TRBJ2-1, the V gene TRBV7-3, with a weak D call TRBD2 (5 bases). The V end lost 3 bases, the J end lost 10 bases, and 7 bases lay between the germline ends. Germline V CDR1 and CDR2: SGHTA, FQGTGA. The CDR3 has 11 residues. Here the CDR3 reads CASSFTGEQFF. Written as DNA, the CDR3 is TGTGCCAGCAGCTTCACGGGAGAGCAGTTCTTC.

The gene calls are TRBV10-3 and TRBJ2-7; D is perhaps TRBD2 (5 bases). Germline CDR1 is ENHRY and CDR2 is SYGVKD. V gave up 3 bases and J gave up 7 bases, with 25 bases separating them. This CDR3 has 17 amino acids. In DNA, the CDR3 is TGTGCCATCAGTGACACCGGGATTCCTGACGATAAAGGGGAGCAGTACTTC. This sequence encodes CAISDTGIPDDKGEQYF.